Shown below are 2 T cell receptor beta chains from a single sample sequenced in a study of T cells in Graves' hyperthyroidism and ophthalmopathy. The source material, RNA transcripts, was used to amplify TCR beta CDR3 regions. The HTBI primer set was used in a first-round RT-PCR of the TCR CDR3. Each CDR3 protein gets one entry after TCRdb re-called the multiplex PCR reads with MiXCR. In the table there are hundreds of thousands of distinct CDR3 sequences, about a sixth of which are singletons. Sequenced: blood. The origin of the receptors is a young woman with Graves' ophthalmopathy.

This clonotype was seen ten or more times. The genes are TRBV15 and TRBJ2-7; 9 bases are a match to TRBD1. Looked up from germline, CDR1 is LNHNV and CDR2 is YYDKDF (reference sequence). The J segment lost 5 bases and the V segment lost 2 bases, leaving 7 bases of the junction unmatched. CDR3 length: 15 amino acids. CDR3 nucleotide sequence: TGTGCCACCAGCAGACCCGGAACAGGGGGCGACGAGCAGTACTTC. This codes for CATSRPGTGGDEQYF.

This clonotype was counted at least ten times. The gene calls are TRBV19 and TRBJ2-1; 8 nucleotides agree with TRBD1. Germline assignment: CDR1 LNHDA and CDR2 SQIVND (reference sequence). With V trimmed by 3 bases and J by 4 bases, 5 bases remained unmatched. The CDR3 covers 15 residues. The CDR3 sequence is CASSMRTGYYNEQFF. The CDR3 bases are TGTGCCAGTAGTATGAGGACAGGGTATTACAATGAGCAGTTCTTC.